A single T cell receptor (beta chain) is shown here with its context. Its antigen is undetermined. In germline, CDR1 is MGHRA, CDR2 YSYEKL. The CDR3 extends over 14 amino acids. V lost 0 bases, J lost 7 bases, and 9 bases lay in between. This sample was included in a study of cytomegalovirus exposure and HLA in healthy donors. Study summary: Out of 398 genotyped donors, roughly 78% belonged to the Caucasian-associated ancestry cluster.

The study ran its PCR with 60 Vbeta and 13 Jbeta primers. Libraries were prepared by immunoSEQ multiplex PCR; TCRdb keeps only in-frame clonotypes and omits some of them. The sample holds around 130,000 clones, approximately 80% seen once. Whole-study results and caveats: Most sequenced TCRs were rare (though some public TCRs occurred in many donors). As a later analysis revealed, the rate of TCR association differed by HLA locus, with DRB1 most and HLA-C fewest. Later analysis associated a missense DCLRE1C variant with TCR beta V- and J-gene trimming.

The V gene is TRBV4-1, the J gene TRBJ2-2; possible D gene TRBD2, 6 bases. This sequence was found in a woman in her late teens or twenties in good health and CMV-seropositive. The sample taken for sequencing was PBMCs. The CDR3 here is CASSQEGLDGELFF. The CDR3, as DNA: TGCGCCAGCAGCCAAGAGGGACTTGACGGGGAGCTGTTTTTT.